The text below deals with one T cell receptor (beta chain). The source of the sample is a study of T cells in localized non-small cell lung cancer. Trimming left V 0 bases short and J 0 bases short, with 7 bases between. CDR1 and CDR2 from the germline V gene are SGDLS and YYNGEE. There are 15 residues in the CDR3. The assay was immunoSEQ multiplex PCR, and TCRdb's table has in-frame clones only and misses some. Seen here are about 19,000 clones, around four fifths observed once, and the top ten hold roughly 27%. Material: peripheral blood, obtained before any cancer treatment. The TCR was taken from a female donor of 60 years or more with stage I lung adenocarcinoma. V is TRBV9 and J is TRBJ1-3, with D uncertain. CDR3 nucleotides: TGTGCCAGCAGCGTAGCTGGTCTCTCTGGAAACACCATATATTTT. It specifies CASSVAGLSGNTIYF.